In this sample, the clone carrying this T cell receptor (beta chain) turned up many times. Antigen unknown. The CDR3 contains 15 residues. CDR1 and CDR2 from the germline V gene are SQVTM and ANQGSEA. The ends lost 7 bases at V and 6 bases at J; junction bases unmatched: 10. Time point noted: newly diagnosed GD, antithyroid drugs for less than 3 months. Making the TCR library involved RNA that had been extracted from PBMCs. This sample was taken from a study of regulatory T cells in long-lasting Graves disease. Notes on the study in general: It was in persistent disease that TRBV28, TRBJ1-2 and TRBJ2-5 were favored.

Building of the TCR beta libraries involved iRepertoire HTBI primers and Arm-PCR of CDR3 regions. TCRdb re-called the multiplex PCR reads with MiXCR, one entry per CDR3 protein. The sample carries 550,000 to 700,000 distinct CDR3 sequences, roughly a sixth recorded once. The same data also went into a second study, on T cells in Graves' hyperthyroidism and ophthalmopathy. This second study says: HTBI primers were the set used in a first-round RT-PCR of the TCR CDR3. Patients with ophthalmopathy were separated from those with stable hyperthyroidism by a 13 V-J model.

This receptor was taken from a man aged 18 to 29 with Graves disease. The material sequenced was peripheral blood mononuclear cells (PBMCs), taken at new diagnosis, from a patient treated with antithyroid drugs. The chain carries TRBV29-1 and TRBJ2-7; TRBD2 agrees at 15 bases. CDR3 protein: CSASTSGLAGGEQYF. CDR3 bases: TGCAGCGCGTCGACCTCGGGACTAGCGGGAGGCGAGCAGTACTTC.